Presented here are 29 T cell receptor beta chains from one specimen sequenced in a study of vaccination and CD4 T cells after COVID-19. With the Oncomine TCR Beta short-read assay, DNA from cultured CD4+ T cells was sequenced. TCRdb fed the PCR reads into MiXCR, producing one record per CDR3 protein. The data hold 8,000 or so distinct CDR3 sequences, with 60% to 75% observed a single time. These receptors' targets are unknown. Treatment in this sample: approximately nine-day PBMC culture with coronavirus spike peptide pools or control peptides (ViraFEST assay). Sequenced: CD4+ T cells from blood, cultured in vitro. These receptors were obtained from a human donor who had recovered from COVID-19.

The chain joins TRBV19 to TRBJ2-3, with D perhaps matching TRBD2 (7 bases). This CDR3 has 14 amino acids. Germline V gives CDR1 LNHDA, CDR2 SQIVND (reference sequence). The V end was cut by 6 bases, the J end by 6 bases, with 16 bases between. CDR3 amino acids: CASRIRGGGDTQYF. In nucleotides, the CDR3 is TGTGCCAGTAGGATAAGGGGGGGCGGGGATACGCAGTATTTT. Drawing the rest from reference TRBV19 and TRBJ2-3, the complete variable domain is DGGITQSPKYLFRKEGQNVTLSCEQNLNHDAMYWYRQDPGQGLRLIYYSQIVNDFQKGDIAEGYSVSREKKESFPLTVTSAQKNPTAFYLCASRIRGGGDTQYFGPGTRLTVL.

The chain links TRBV7-3 to TRBJ2-2; maybe TRBD2 (5 bases). Germline V gene lookup returns CDR1 SGHTA and CDR2 FQGTGA. Trimming left V 5 bases short and J 5 bases short, with 15 bases between. The CDR3 spans 15 residues. In nucleotides, the CDR3 is TGTGCCAGCAGCCCCCCGGGAAGTCGGACCGGGGAGCTGTTTTTT. Translation: CASSPPGSRTGELFF.

This clonotype was picked up a small number of times. The chain uses TRBV4-3 and TRBJ1-2, with D unclear. V was clipped by 2 bases and J by 2 bases, with 6 bases between them. Germline V gene lookup returns CDR1 LGHNA and CDR2 YSLEER. This CDR3 is 13 amino acids long. CDR3 DNA: TGCGCCAGCAGCCAATCGTGGAACTATGGCTACACCTTC. Its translation is CASSQSWNYGYTF.

The chain combines TRBV12-3 or TRBV12-4 with TRBJ1-2; 8 bases agree with TRBD1. The V segment lost 3 bases and the J segment 4 bases; nucleotides outside the gene matches: 13. The CDR3 runs 17 residues. CDR3 residues: CASSFSGQVLRGYGYTF. CDR3 DNA sequence: TGTGCCAGCAGTTTCTCGGGACAGGTCCTTCGGGGCTATGGCTACACCTTC.

The chain is built from TRBV15 and TRBJ1-5; TRBD1 might be the D (5 bases). Germline assignment: CDR1 LNHNV and CDR2 YYDKDF (reference sequence). The V end was cut by 8 bases, the J end by 6 bases, with 20 bases between. This CDR3 spans 15 amino acids. The CDR3 spells CATSTLRAGSQPQHF. Here the CDR3 DNA reads TGTGCCACCTCGACCCTACGGGCAGGGAGTCAGCCCCAGCATTTT.

The V call is TRBV6-1, the J call TRBJ2-3; TRBD2 matches 9 bases. Germline CDR1 is MNHNS and CDR2 is SASEGT. The CDR3 loop spans 13 amino acids. Trimming at V came to 1 base and at J to 14 bases, leaving 7 bases not matched to a gene. CDR3 loop: CASSEVGGGVGYF. DNA for the CDR3: TGTGCCAGCAGTGAAGTCGGCGGGGGGGTGGGGTATTTT.

The CDR3 sequence: CASSLDGGTQPQHF. As DNA, the CDR3 is TGTGCCAGCAGCTTGGATGGGGGTACTCAGCCCCAGCATTTT. This chain connects TRBV5-4 to TRBJ1-5; weak D call: TRBD1 (5 bases). In germline, CDR1 is SGHNT, CDR2 YYREEE (reference sequence). The V end lost 0 bases, the J end lost 6 bases, and 10 bases lay between the germline ends. The CDR3 length is 14 residues.

This clonotype has only one observation. This chain uses TRBV6-1 with TRBJ2-3; D ambiguous. CDR3 length equals 13 residues. CDR1 MNHNS and CDR2 SASEGT come from the germline V gene. Trimming removed 6 bases at V and 0 bases at J, with 7 bases between. CDR3: CASRGISTDTQYF. In DNA, the CDR3 is TGTGCCAGCAGAGGGATTAGCACAGATACGCAGTATTTT.

The rearrangement links TRBV6-2 or TRBV6-3 to TRBJ2-7, with TRBD1 identical over 9 bases. This CDR3 region has 15 residues. J was trimmed by 6 bases and V by 2 bases; bases with no gene match: 8. Germline values: CDR1 MNHEY, CDR2 SVGEGT. The CDR3 DNA follows: TGTGCCAGCAGTTACCCGGGACAGGGACATCTCGAGCAGTACTTC. It specifies CASSYPGQGHLEQYF.

Here the CDR3 DNA reads TGCAGTGCTTTACTGACAGGGAACTATGGCTACACCTTC. Its translation: CSALLTGNYGYTF. The chain uses TRBV20-1 and TRBJ1-2, with 7 bases aligning to TRBD1. The V segment lost 5 bases and the J segment 2 bases; nucleotides outside the gene matches: 5. The CDR3 sequence is 13 residues long. Germline-derived CDR1 and CDR2 are DFQATT and SNEGSKA (reference sequence).

This chain joins TRBV20-1 and TRBJ2-3; 13 bases line up with TRBD2. Germline V gives CDR1 DFQATT, CDR2 SNEGSKA (reference sequence). The CDR3 contains 13 residues. V shed 6 bases and J 4 bases; nucleotides not matched to a gene: 1. Here the CDR3 DNA reads TGCAGTGCCGGGACTAGCGGGGCAGATACGCAGTATTTT. Protein product: CSAGTSGADTQYF.

This chain uses TRBV7-6 with TRBJ2-2; 8 bases map to TRBD1. This CDR3 is 14 amino acids long. Trimming took 5 bases from V and 6 from J; bases not matched to a gene: 5. Germline lookup yields CDR1 SGHVS and CDR2 FNYEAQ. CDR3 DNA: TGTGCCAGCAGCGACGTACAGGGGGCCGGGGAGCTGTTTTTT. This codes for CASSDVQGAGELFF.

The gene calls are TRBV7-6 and TRBJ1-6, with 8 bases aligning to TRBD1. The CDR3 has 17 residues. Germline V CDR1 and CDR2: SGHVS, FNYEAQ. V lost 3 bases and J lost 5; bases outside the gene matches: 9. The CDR3 loop is CASSFDRGRRDNSPLHF. For the CDR3, the DNA is TGTGCCAGCAGCTTCGACAGGGGCCGCAGGGATAATTCACCCCTCCACTTT. Looking up the rest from reference TRBV7-6 and TRBJ1-6 gives the full variable domain: GAGVSQSPRYKVTKRGQDVALRCDPISGHVSLYWYRQALGQGPEFLTYFNYEAQQDKSGLPNDRFSAERPEGSISTLTIQRTEQRDSAMYRCASSFDRGRRDNSPLHFGNGTRLTVT.

The chain recombines TRBV2 with TRBJ1-1; no firm D call. The CDR3 is 13 residues long. CDR1 SNHLY and CDR2 FYNNEI come from the germline V gene. Trimming took 1 base from V and 0 from J, leaving 3 bases between them. Here the CDR3 reads CASSEEVNTEAFF. The CDR3 nucleotides read TGTGCCAGCAGTGAAGAAGTGAACACTGAAGCTTTCTTT. Based on the CDR3 plus reference TRBV2 and TRBJ1-1, the full variable domain is EPEVTQTPSHQVTQMGQEVILRCVPISNHLYFYWYRQILGQKVEFLVSFYNNEISEKSEIFDDQFSVERPDGSNFTLKIRSTKLEDSAMYFCASSEEVNTEAFFGQGTRLTVV.

This clonotype showed up just once. This sequence joins TRBV30 and TRBJ1-2; D remains ambiguous. The V end was cut by 3 bases, the J end by 1 base, with 9 bases between. Germline loops: CDR1 GTSNPN, CDR2 SVGIG (reference sequence). The CDR3 consists of 13 residues. The chain's CDR3 is CAWRWGGNYGYTF. The CDR3 DNA follows: TGTGCCTGGAGGTGGGGTGGTAACTATGGCTACACCTTC.

A few counts support this clonotype. The junction differs from germline at one of its ends, possibly a read error. V usage is TRBV7-2 and J usage is TRBJ1-2; D gene ambiguous. Germline-derived CDR1 and CDR2 are SGHTA and FQGNSA. The CDR3 loop spans 13 amino acids. The chain's CDR3 is CASSAHSNYGYTF. The CDR3 DNA sequence: TGTGCTAGCAGCGCGCACAGTAACTATGGCTACACCTTC.

V is TRBV10-1 and J is TRBJ2-3; the match to TRBD1 covers 7 bases. Germline CDR1 reads WNHNN; CDR2 reads SYGVQD (reference sequence). V lost 3 bases and J lost 2; bases outside the gene matches: 5. This CDR3 has 15 residues. The CDR3 nucleotides are TGCGCCAGCAGTGACTGGACAGGAACCACAGATACGCAGTATTTT. Translation gives CASSDWTGTTDTQYF.

V and J are TRBV5-4 and TRBJ1-2; the D is unclear. The CDR3 has 15 amino acids. Germline V CDR1 and CDR2: SGHNT, YYREEE (reference sequence). The V end lost 2 bases, the J end lost 6 bases, and 17 bases lay between the germline ends. In DNA form, the CDR3 reads TGTGCCAGCAGCTTCAGCAGCATAAATAGAGATGGCTACACCTTC. It codes for CASSFSSINRDGYTF.

The chain uses TRBV7-9 and TRBJ1-1; maybe TRBD1 (5 bases). The CDR3 covers 13 residues. V gave up 4 bases and J gave up 5 bases, with 11 bases separating them. Germline V gene lookup returns CDR1 SEHNR and CDR2 FQNEAQ (reference sequence). The CDR3: CASSSDIRTEAFF. Here the CDR3 DNA reads TGTGCCAGCAGCTCGGACATTCGGACTGAAGCTTTCTTT.

The chain couples TRBV28 to TRBJ1-5, with D possibly matching TRBD1 (5 bases). The V end lost 7 bases, the J end lost 1 base, and 8 bases lay between the germline ends. The length of the CDR3 is 13 residues. Germline V lookup: CDR1 MDHEN, CDR2 SYDVKM. The CDR3, as DNA: TGTGCCAGCATCCGGGACAGCAATCAGCCCCAGCATTTT. It is translated as CASIRDSNQPQHF.

This clonotype appeared a single time. The rearrangement joins TRBV19 to TRBJ1-1; D is unclear. The CDR3 runs 14 residues. Germline lookup yields CDR1 LNHDA and CDR2 SQIVND (reference sequence). V lost 7 bases, J lost 8 bases, and 20 bases lay in between. CDR3 loop: CASTRIPQNSEAFF. In nucleotides, the CDR3 is TGTGCCAGTACGAGAATACCCCAAAATAGCGAAGCTTTCTTT.

This clonotype was seen only once. The chain couples TRBV7-8 to TRBJ1-2; 9 bases map to TRBD1. Germline V CDR1 and CDR2: SGHVS, FQNEAQ. J gave up 4 bases and V 3 bases, and 9 bases lay outside the gene matches. The length of the CDR3 is 16 residues. The CDR3 protein is CASSLEDRDRAYGYTF. Here the CDR3 DNA reads TGTGCCAGCAGCTTGGAGGACAGGGACAGGGCCTATGGCTACACCTTC.

This clonotype was seen a handful of times. CDR3 sequence (DNA): TGTGCCAGCAGCTTAGTCCAGGGACGGGCAGATACGCAGTATTTT. It translates to CASSLVQGRADTQYF. The rearrangement joins TRBV7-8 to TRBJ2-3; D is possibly TRBD1 or TRBD2 (5 bases each). The ends were cut back, 1 base at V and 4 bases at J, with 12 bases in the middle. Germline V gene data show CDR1 as SGHVS and CDR2 as FQNEAQ. The CDR3 is 15 amino acids. Drawing the rest from reference TRBV7-8 and TRBJ2-3, the complete variable domain is GAGVSQSPRYKVAKRGQDVALRCDPISGHVSLFWYQQALGQGPEFLTYFQNEAQLDKSGLPSDRFFAERPEGSVSTLKIQRTQQEDSAVYLCASSLVQGRADTQYFGPGTRLTVL.

This clonotype was counted once. CDR3 sequence: CAISVNVRVGEQYF. The CDR3 bases are TGTGCCATCAGTGTTAACGTCAGGGTGGGCGAGCAGTACTTC. This chain joins TRBV10-3 and TRBJ2-7; D possibly corresponds to TRBD1 (5 bases). The CDR3 runs to 14 residues. Trimming took off 4 bases at V and 6 bases at J, with 16 bases between the two ends. Germline assignment: CDR1 ENHRY and CDR2 SYGVKD.

The genes are TRBV20-1 and TRBJ2-3; D not certain. The CDR3 contains 14 residues. Per the germline V gene, CDR1 is DFQATT and CDR2 is SNEGSKA (reference sequence). The germline V and J ends were trimmed by 0 bases and 8 bases, with 15 bases remaining between them. CDR3 region: CSARDTIGYGTQYF. CDR3 bases: TGCAGTGCTAGAGACACCATAGGGTATGGTACGCAGTATTTT.

The chain uses TRBV12-3 or TRBV12-4 and TRBJ1-2; possibly TRBD1 for D (5 bases). V was shortened by 2 bases and J by 5 bases, with 6 bases between the two germline ends. This CDR3 has 12 residues. CDR3 DNA sequence: TGTGCCAGCAGTTTATGGGGGTATGGCTACACCTTC. It encodes CASSLWGYGYTF.

This clonotype appeared a few times. The V gene is TRBV20-1, the J gene TRBJ1-2, with D possibly being TRBD1 (6 bases). Trimming took 1 base from V and 5 from J, leaving 17 bases between them. Germline loops: CDR1 DFQATT, CDR2 SNEGSKA (reference sequence). The CDR3 spans 15 residues. The DNA for the CDR3 is TGCAGTGCTAGAGTTTGGGGGGGGGCGGTGTATGGCTACACCTTC. The encoded protein is CSARVWGGAVYGYTF.

The genes are TRBV30 and TRBJ2-5; D is undetermined. CDR1 is GTSNPN and CDR2 is SVGIG in the germline V gene (reference sequence). The length of the CDR3 is 15 residues. Trimming removed 5 bases from V and 1 base from J, with 17 bases in between. CDR3 amino acids: CAWAMGLAVQETQYF. In nucleotides, the CDR3 is TGTGCCTGGGCTATGGGGTTGGCAGTCCAAGAGACCCAGTACTTC.

The rearrangement joins TRBV21-1 to TRBJ1-5. TRBV21-1 is recorded as a pseudogene. The CDR3 extends over 16 amino acids. As DNA, the CDR3 is TGTGCCAGCACAGGATTAGGAGGTAGCGGCAATCAGCCCCAGCATTTT. Translated: CASTGLGGSGNQPQHF.